Presented here are 19 T cell receptor beta chains from one specimen sequenced in a study of Ad26.COV2.S vaccination and SARS-CoV-2 variants. The method was immunoSEQ multiplex PCR; TCRdb's version includes in-frame clones alone and lacks a portion of them. The table lists about 180,000 clones, approximately 90% of them singletons, with about 5.9% in the top ten. The sample in question was peripheral blood, obtained after recovery from COVID-19. Receptors were obtained from a human donor who had recovered from COVID-19.

This chain uses TRBV30 with TRBJ1-3; D remains ambiguous. CDR1 and CDR2 (germline): GTSNPN, SVGIG (reference sequence). The ends were cut back, 5 bases at V and 0 bases at J, with 8 bases in the middle. There are 13 residues in the CDR3. CDR3 sequence: CAWAWPSGNTIYF. CDR3 coding DNA: TGTGCCTGGGCATGGCCCTCTGGAAACACCATATATTTT.

This clone was seen a few times. The rearrangement uses TRBV7-3 and TRBJ1-3, with D unresolved. The CDR3 extends over 14 amino acids. V was cut by 5 bases and J by 4 bases, with 12 bases left in between. CDR1 is SGHTA, CDR2 FQGTGA, per germline. CDR3 loop: CASSPAGFGNTIYF. The DNA for the CDR3 is TGTGCCAGCAGCCCCGCGGGATTCGGAAACACCATATATTTT.

The chain carries TRBV6-5 and TRBJ2-1, with a tentative D call TRBD1 (5 bases). CDR3 length: 15 residues. Germline CDR1 is MNHEY and CDR2 is SVGAGI. Trimming removed 3 bases from V and 4 bases from J, with 13 bases in between. In nucleotides, the CDR3 is TGTGCCAGCAGTTATGGTCAGGGAAGGTACAATGAGCAGTTCTTC. Translating it yields CASSYGQGRYNEQFF.

The chain carries TRBV5-8 and TRBJ2-7; 8 bases are shared with TRBD1. The CDR3 is 18 residues long. V was clipped by 0 bases and J by 1 base; unmatched bases: 12. CDR1 is SGHTS, CDR2 YDEGEE, per germline. The CDR3 coding sequence is TGTGCCAGCAGCTTGGAGGAGGGGGACAGGAAGGGGTCCTACGAGCAGTACTTC. This gives the protein CASSLEEGDRKGSYEQYF.

The chain is built from TRBV5-1 and TRBJ2-7, with D perhaps matching TRBD1 or TRBD2 (5 bases each). V lost 0 bases and J 2 bases, leaving 21 bases between the germline ends. This CDR3 contains 18 residues. Germline V gives CDR1 SGHRS, CDR2 YFSETQ. The CDR3 sequence: CASSLVSGTLLRPYEQYF. The CDR3 coding sequence is TGCGCCAGCAGCTTGGTGTCCGGGACCCTTCTCAGACCCTACGAGCAGTACTTC.

The rearrangement joins TRBV7-9 to TRBJ1-1; D gene uncertain. Germline CDR1 reads SEHNR; CDR2 reads FQNEAQ (reference sequence). This CDR3 spans 15 amino acids. V dropped 1 base and J dropped 1 base, with 10 bases sitting between them. CDR3: CASSLDNRENTEAFF. CDR3 DNA sequence: TGTGCCAGCAGCTTAGATAACAGAGAGAACACTGAAGCTTTCTTT. The complete variable domain, with remaining parts taken from reference TRBV7-9 and TRBJ1-1, reads DTGVSQNPRHKITKRGQNVTFRCDPISEHNRLYWYRQTLGQGPEFLTYFQNEAQLEKSRLLSDRFSAERPKGSFSTLEIQRTEQGDSAMYLCASSLDNRENTEAFFGQGTRLTVV.

The V and J genes are TRBV7-9 and TRBJ1-1; maybe TRBD1 (6 bases). The CDR3 contains 13 residues. Germline V gene data show CDR1 as SEHNR and CDR2 as FQNEAQ (reference sequence). Trimming took off 7 bases at V and 2 bases at J, with 11 bases between the two ends. The CDR3 here is CASTLGGNTEAFF. The CDR3 DNA is TGTGCCAGCACCCTAGGGGGTAACACTGAAGCTTTCTTT.

This chain links TRBV6-1 with TRBJ2-7; D is unresolved. The CDR3 loop spans 14 amino acids. V lost 1 base and J 2 bases, leaving 9 bases between the germline ends. Germline CDR1 reads MNHNS; CDR2 reads SASEGT. The CDR3, as DNA: TGTGCCAGCAGTGAAGTTAACGGAGCCTACGAGCAGTACTTC. It codes for CASSEVNGAYEQYF.

This chain joins TRBV4-2 and TRBJ2-1, with TRBD2 matching over 16 bases. The trim removed 0 bases at V and 6 bases at J, leaving 2 bases unmatched. Germline loops: CDR1 LGHNA, CDR2 YNFKEQ. The CDR3 covers 17 residues. CDR3 nucleotide sequence: TGTGCCAGCAGCCAAGAGGGACTAGCGGGGGGGCTCAATGAGCAGTTCTTC. It is translated as CASSQEGLAGGLNEQFF.

The chain recombines TRBV11-2 with TRBJ2-1, with 9 bases lining up with TRBD2. CDR1 SGHAT and CDR2 FQNNGV come from the germline V gene. CDR3 length: 16 residues. V was clipped by 5 bases and J by 4 bases; unmatched bases: 9. CDR3 residues: CASSQIAGAYYNEQFF. CDR3 coding DNA: TGTGCCAGCAGCCAGATAGCGGGGGCCTATTACAATGAGCAGTTCTTC. The variable domain in full, with the rest retrieved from reference TRBV11-2 and TRBJ2-1, is EAGVAQSPRYKIIEKRQSVAFWCNPISGHATLYWYQQILGQGPKLLIQFQNNGVVDDSQLPKDRFSAERLKGVDSTLKIQPAKLEDSAVYLCASSQIAGAYYNEQFFGPGTRLTVL.

This clone was seen once. The V call is TRBV3-1 (or the pseudogene TRBV3-2), the J call TRBJ1-4; maybe TRBD1 (5 bases). The germline CDR1 and CDR2 sequences are LGHDT and YNNKEL (reference sequence). The CDR3 sequence is 15 residues long. The V and J ends lost 4 bases and 8 bases respectively, with 17 bases between them. The DNA for the CDR3 is TGTGCCAGCAGCCCAAAGTCTCGGTCAGGGGAAAAACTGTTTTTT. This gives the protein CASSPKSRSGEKLFF.

The chain links TRBV4-1 to TRBJ1-5, with 8 bases matching TRBD1. Unmatched junction bases numbered 7, after V lost 1 base and J lost 2 bases. The CDR3 consists of 17 residues. CDR1 and CDR2 from the germline V gene are MGHRA and YSYEKL. The CDR3 protein is CASSQGPSGGRNQPQHF. Written as DNA, the CDR3 is TGCGCCAGCAGCCAAGGGCCCTCAGGGGGCCGCAATCAGCCCCAGCATTTT.

This sequence joins TRBV9 and TRBJ2-2; TRBD2 aligns across 7 bases. V lost 0 bases, J lost 4 bases, and 3 bases stayed unmatched. CDR3 length: 15 residues. Per the germline V gene, CDR1 is SGDLS and CDR2 is YYNGEE. CDR3 nucleotide sequence: TGTGCCAGCAGCGTAGCAGGGAGGGGCACCGGGGAGCTGTTTTTT. Residues: CASSVAGRGTGELFF.

The V gene is TRBV4-2, the J gene TRBJ2-1; D remains unclear. V lost 3 bases and J 4 bases, leaving 10 bases between the germline ends. The CDR3 sequence is 14 residues long. From germline, CDR1 is LGHNA and CDR2 YNFKEQ. The CDR3 reads CASSQQESYNEQFF. DNA for the CDR3: TGTGCCAGCAGCCAGCAGGAATCGTACAATGAGCAGTTCTTC.

The chain couples TRBV29-1 to TRBJ1-1; maybe TRBD1 (5 bases). Germline V gene sequence: CDR1 SQVTM, CDR2 ANQGSEA. V was shortened by 4 bases and J by 11 bases, with 17 bases between the two germline ends. This CDR3 comprises 12 residues. CDR3 residues: CSVVQGPRQAFF. CDR3 DNA: TGCAGCGTTGTTCAGGGCCCCCGTCAGGCTTTCTTT. The whole variable domain, filled in from reference TRBV29-1 and TRBJ1-1, reads SAVISQKPSRDICQRGTSLTIQCQVDSQVTMMFWYRQQPGQSLTLIATANQGSEATYESGFVIDKFPISRPNLTFSTLTVSNMSPEDSSIYLCSVVQGPRQAFFGQGTRLTVV.

The gene calls are TRBV19 and TRBJ1-1, with unresolved D. V was pared by 5 bases and J by 4 bases, with 11 bases between. This CDR3 contains 13 residues. CDR1 and CDR2 from the germline V gene are LNHDA and SQIVND (reference sequence). The CDR3 nucleotides are TGTGCCAGTAGTCTGGACGTCCCCACTGAAGCTTTCTTT. Translation: CASSLDVPTEAFF.

This chain uses TRBV5-1 with TRBJ2-5; D call uncertain. This CDR3 is built from 14 residues. V shed 5 bases and J shed 3 bases, with 14 bases lying between them. Germline CDR1 is SGHRS and CDR2 is YFSETQ. The CDR3: CASRDGRAEETQYF. The CDR3 DNA reads TGCGCCAGCAGGGACGGTCGGGCAGAAGAGACCCAGTACTTC.

V is TRBV19 and J is TRBJ1-2; D is perhaps TRBD1 (6 bases). V lost 8 bases to trimming and J lost 5 bases, with 24 bases between them. CDR1 is LNHDA, CDR2 SQIVND, per germline (reference sequence). The CDR3 loop spans 16 amino acids. The CDR3 coding sequence is TGTGCCAGTTCTGAGGGGAGATGGGGGCTAGGTTATGGCTACACCTTC. Translated, it gives CASSEGRWGLGYGYTF.

This chain uses TRBV28 with TRBJ2-1, with 12 bases identical to TRBD2. V lost 2 bases, J lost 9 bases, and 5 bases stayed unmatched. Germline values: CDR1 MDHEN, CDR2 SYDVKM. The CDR3 consists of 15 residues. CDR3 sequence (DNA): TGTGCCAGCAGTTTAGATCTAGCGGGGGGGCCTGAGCAGTTCTTC. This encodes CASSLDLAGGPEQFF.